This is a list of T cell receptor beta chains from one sample in a study of shared clonotypes between healthy human individuals. Profiling relied on immunoSEQ multiplex PCR, and the TCRdb table lists in-frame clones only, not all of them. The sample includes around 2.1 million clones, around 93% of them seen just once. The specimen was naive CD8+ T cells from PBMCs. The receptors here all came from a man between 18 and 29 years old in good health. Some clones in this sample may be carry-over from other donors' samples. The CDR3 runs from the conserved cysteine through the conserved F or W. D genes are given only for firm matches. The listing skips clone size in some rows; elsewhere it reads once, few, many or a size class.

DNA,CDR3,size,D,J,V
TGTGCCAGCAGCCAGACTGGGACTGGAAACACCATATATTTT,CASSQTGTGNTIYF,.,.,TRBJ1-3,TRBV4-2
TGTGCCAGCAGTGTTTCCTACCGGACCTACGAGCAGTACTTC,CASSVSYRTYEQYF,once,.,TRBJ2-7,TRBV2
TGTGCCAGCAGTCCGGACAGGGGTGATCATGCTTTCTTT,CASSPDRGDHAFF,few,TRBD1,TRBJ1-1,TRBV27
TGTGCCAGCGGGGACTGGGAGGGCGTTATCGGGGAGCTGTTTTTT,CASGDWEGVIGELFF,.,TRBD2,TRBJ2-2,TRBV2
TGCAGCGTTGAAGAGGTAGCGGGCTACGAGCAGTACTTC,CSVEEVAGYEQYF,.,TRBD2,TRBJ2-7,TRBV29-1
TGTGCCAGCAGCGAGGGGGCCGGGACTAGCTACAATGAGCAGTTCTTC,CASSEGAGTSYNEQFF,.,.,TRBJ2-1,TRBV9
TGTGCCAGCAGCTTAGGTCTCCGGTACAATGAGCAGTTCTTC,CASSLGLRYNEQFF,.,.,TRBJ2-1,TRBV7-6
TGCGCCAGCAGCCAAGAGCCCGCGGGAGACGTCGCCGGTGAGCAGTTCTTC,CASSQEPAGDVAGEQFF,.,TRBD2,TRBJ2-1,TRBV4-1
TGCGCCAGCAGCCCCTCGGCGGAAGTGAACACTGAAGCTTTCTTT,CASSPSAEVNTEAFF,.,.,TRBJ1-1,TRBV4-3
TGTGCCAGCAGCGTAGGGGACGACTATGGCTACACCTTC,CASSVGDDYGYTF,.,.,TRBJ1-2,TRBV9
TGTGCCAGCAGTTTACAGGGGGCGCGAGAGCAGTACTTC,CASSLQGAREQYF,.,TRBD1,TRBJ2-7,TRBV27
TGCAGCGTCCGGGACAGGGGCCAGGAAAAACTGTTTTTT,CSVRDRGQEKLFF,.,TRBD1,TRBJ1-4,TRBV29-1
TGTGCCAGCAGGGACAGAAACACTGAAGCTTTCTTT,CASRDRNTEAFF,.,.,TRBJ1-1,TRBV28
TGTGCCAGCAGCCAGGACGGATCCTCTGGAAACACCATATATTTT,CASSQDGSSGNTIYF,.,.,TRBJ1-3,TRBV6-5
TGTGCCAGCAGTCCCCCATGGGGCGGTCACGAGCAGTACTTC,CASSPPWGGHEQYF,.,.,TRBJ2-7,TRBV28
TGTGCCAGCAGCTTGGAGGGGATGAACACTGAAGCTTTCTTT,CASSLEGMNTEAFF,.,.,TRBJ1-1,TRBV5-4
TGTGCCAGCAGCCGAGAACTAGCGGGAGGCTGGGAGACCCAGTACTTC,CASSRELAGGWETQYF,.,TRBD2,TRBJ2-5,TRBV7-8
TGCGCCAGCAGCCTAAGTCGGGCAAGTATGTCTGGAAACACCATATATTTT,CASSLSRASMSGNTIYF,once,.,TRBJ1-3,TRBV4-1
TGTGCCAGCAGTTTATATAGCGGGGACTACAATGAGCAGTTCTTC,CASSLYSGDYNEQFF,.,TRBD2,TRBJ2-1,TRBV28
TGTGCCAGCTCCCTCGACAGGGCCCTCCACGAGCAGTACTTC,CASSLDRALHEQYF,.,TRBD1,TRBJ2-7,TRBV18
TGTGCCAGCTCGACGGGACCCTTAATGGACGAGCAGTACTTC,CASSTGPLMDEQYF,.,.,TRBJ2-7,TRBV18
TGCGCCAGCAGCCAAGGGATCCTAAGGCAGGGGGAGAACACTGAAGCTTTCTTT,CASSQGILRQGENTEAFF,.,TRBD1,TRBJ1-1,TRBV4-3
TGTGCCAGCAGCTTTGAACTAAGCTGGGAGACCCAGTACTTC,CASSFELSWETQYF,.,.,TRBJ2-5,TRBV13
TGCGCCAGCAGCGGGGTGAGGGGGCCCCAGCATTTT,CASSGVRGPQHF,.,.,TRBJ1-5,TRBV4-1
TGTGCCAGCAGCTTAGGCCCTCAGGTAGAGCAGTACTTC,CASSLGPQVEQYF,.,.,TRBJ2-7,TRBV13
TGTGCCAGCAGTTTATCAGCCTCCTACGAGCAGTACTTC,CASSLSASYEQYF,few,.,TRBJ2-7,TRBV27
TGTGCCAGCAGCTTATACCCGAGCCCCGTTCCGCAGCAGCCCCAGCATTTT,CASSLYPSPVPQQPQHF,.,.,TRBJ1-5,TRBV7-2
TGTGCCAGCATCCAGGGACTAGCGGGGGCGAATGAGCAGTTCTTC,CASIQGLAGANEQFF,.,TRBD2,TRBJ2-1,TRBV7-9
TGCAGCGTTGTGGCAGGGGTTGAGTACGAGCAGTACTTC,CSVVAGVEYEQYF,.,.,TRBJ2-7,TRBV29-1
TGTGCCAGCAGCTTGTCTAGCGGGAGCTCCTACAATGAGCAGTTCTTC,CASSLSSGSSYNEQFF,.,TRBD2,TRBJ2-1,TRBV11-2
TGTGCCATCAGTGACCGACAGGAGGAGACCCAGTACTTC,CAISDRQEETQYF,.,.,TRBJ2-5,TRBV10-3
TGTGCCAGCAGCTCCCCTAGCGGCTCCTACAATGAGCAGTTCTTC,CASSSPSGSYNEQFF,.,TRBD2,TRBJ2-1,TRBV5-4
TGTGCCAGCAGCTTAGGCATGGGGGATCAGCCCCAGCATTTT,CASSLGMGDQPQHF,.,.,TRBJ1-5,TRBV11-2
TGTGCCAGCAGCTTAGTAGCGGGAGGGCCTTACGAGCAGTACTTC,CASSLVAGGPYEQYF,.,TRBD2,TRBJ2-7,TRBV7-9
TGTGCCATCAGTGAGCCCAGGGCGGGGGAGCAGTACTTC,CAISEPRAGEQYF,.,.,TRBJ2-7,TRBV10-3
TGTGCCAGCAGCTTAGTTGGGGGGAACTATGGCTACACCTTC,CASSLVGGNYGYTF,.,.,TRBJ1-2,TRBV7-9
TGTGCCAGCAGCTTAGGACTAGCGGGTCGGAGGGTGGATACGCAGTATTTT,CASSLGLAGRRVDTQYF,.,TRBD2,TRBJ2-3,TRBV7-9
TGTGCCAGCAGCCCTGACACGCTGAACAATGAGCAGTTCTTC,CASSPDTLNNEQFF,.,.,TRBJ2-1,TRBV11-2
TGTGCCAGCAGTCCCCAGACAGATAACTATGGCTACACCTTC,CASSPQTDNYGYTF,.,.,TRBJ1-2,TRBV28
TGTGCCAGCAATTGGAGGAGTGAGCAGTTCTTC,CASNWRSEQFF,.,.,TRBJ2-1,TRBV28
TGTGCCAGCAGTCAATATAATGAGCAGTTCTTC,CASSQYNEQFF,.,.,TRBJ2-1,TRBV28
TGTGCCAGCAGCTCCCGAGGGGGGACCGGGGAGCTGTTTTTT,CASSSRGGTGELFF,.,.,TRBJ2-2,TRBV7-3
TGTGCCAGCAGCGAGAGCGGGAGTACCTACAATGAGCAGTTCTTC,CASSESGSTYNEQFF,.,TRBD2,TRBJ2-1,TRBV7-2
TGTGCCAGCTCACCGGGACAGGGGATGGGCTATGGCTACACCTTC,CASSPGQGMGYGYTF,.,TRBD1,TRBJ1-2,TRBV18
TGCAGCGTTCGGACAGCCATTGGAAACACCATATATTTT,CSVRTAIGNTIYF,.,.,TRBJ1-3,TRBV29-1
TGTGCCAGTAGTTTCGGACAGCAACTAAGCAATCAGCCCCAGCATTTT,CASSFGQQLSNQPQHF,.,.,TRBJ1-5,TRBV19
TGTGCCAGCAGTACCAATCAGGCAGACCATAGCAATCAGCCCCAGCATTTT,CASSTNQADHSNQPQHF,.,.,TRBJ1-5,TRBV28
TGTGCCAGCAGCTCTCTAGCGAGGGAGCAGTTCTTC,CASSSLAREQFF,.,.,TRBJ2-1,TRBV7-8
TGTGCCAGCAGTCTGGACAGGGTAGGAAACACCATATATTTT,CASSLDRVGNTIYF,.,TRBD1,TRBJ1-3,TRBV7-9
TGTGCCAGCAGTGACAGGGGGGGCGGGGCCAACGTCCTGACTTTC,CASSDRGGGANVLTF,.,.,TRBJ2-6,TRBV25-1